This T cell receptor (beta chain) was sequenced for a study of CD8 T cells in Susac syndrome (dated by TCRdb to between 2017 and 2020). Background for the entire study: Whether CD8+ T cell activation and differentiation in Susac syndrome was antigen driven was tested using repertoire sequencing. CD8+ T cell repertoire clonality was compared between about a dozen healthy donors, some 14 Susac syndrome patients and fewer than 19 multiple sclerosis patients.

V and J lose 2 bases and 3 bases, and a span of 7 bases separates them. CDR1 SEHNR and CDR2 FQNEAQ were looked up in the germline V gene (reference sequence). The CDR3 sequence holds 14 residues, the cysteine and phenylalanine included. Only the CDR3 portion is preserved as DNA: 42 bases, with reading frame beginning at the first base. Peripheral blood CD8+ and CD4+ T cells from healthy donors, Susac syndrome patients and multiple sclerosis patients were profiled by high-throughput TCR beta sequencing. The multiple sclerosis controls were treatment-naive patients whose relapsing-remitting disease, either stable or active, fulfilled the revised McDonald criteria. Bulk CD8+ and CD4+ T cells were purified by magnetic negative isolation, while CD8+ TEMRA cells were enriched using FACS. Blood was drawn into EDTA tubes, processed within 24 hours, and PBMCs were isolated by density gradient centrifugation. PBMCs intended for TCR sequencing were frozen in liquid nitrogen and were later thawed in a 37 degrees C water bath. The sorted or isolated CD4+, CD8+ and CD8+ TEMRA cells had a purity of 90% or higher.

RNA was extracted using the RNeasy kit, and roughly 0.45 to 1 ug of the RNA was reverse transcribed with random hexamers. TCR beta CDR3 regions were amplified with the immunoSEQ multiplex PCR assay covering 54 Vbeta and 13 Jbeta segments. Bias from PCR amplification was corrected by using a synthetic template baseline for primer optimization and for computational correction. Processing in the source paper ran as follows. Reads were annotated to V, D and J genes according to IMGT and were analyzed with immunoSEQ Analyzer, with only productive sequences retained. To calculate clonality, Shannon entropy was normalized by log2 of the number of productive unique sequences and then subtracted from one. For each patient and control, public and private clones were evaluated among the 100 most prevalent clones. Clones were defined as Susac-specific if absent from the healthy and MS cohorts, from around 1,000 published viral clones and from other ImmuneACCESS disease sequences. TCRdb took the public reads, trimmed them with fastp at Q25, ran MiXCR for clone calling and kept in-frame beta chains. Merged by CDR3 protein, the rows form single entries marked with the most common genes and DNA. The authors' filters were not applied to this entry. The sample table lists about 180,000 distinct CDR3 sequences, 90% to 95% of them with a count of one. Roughly 0.16% of the sample lies in the top ten.

This clonotype was observed a single time. What this receptor recognizes is not known. It has no much larger one-base neighbor in the sample; base qualities were not kept. Single-read evidence is weak. Paper-wide results and their limitations: The number of individuals in the TCR sequencing and HLA analysis was recognized as being relatively small.

The TCR comes from a human donor with multiple sclerosis. The rearranged chain carries TRBV7-9 and TRBJ2-2; the D gene identity is not certain. Sequencing used CD8+ T cells from PBMCs. The bases are TGTGCCAGCAGCTTACCCGACTACACCGGGGAGCTGTTTTTT. Its amino acids are CASSLPDYTGELFF. Outside the CDR3, residues come from the reference TRBV7-9 and TRBJ2-2 proteins, so the full variable domain is: DTGVSQNPRHKITKRGQNVTFRCDPISEHNRLYWYRQTLGQGPEFLTYFQNEAQLEKSRLLSDRFSAERPKGSFSTLEIQRTEQGDSAMYLCASSLPDYTGELFFGEGSRLTVL.